These 18 T cell receptor beta chains share one sample of origin, sequenced in a study of CD8 T cells in ankylosing spondylitis. Study results and limitations: What seemed typical of ankylosing spondylitis blood was a TCR beta motif built from several highly homologous variants.

For these receptors, no antigen is known. One entry per CDR3 protein results from TCRdb running MiXCR on the 5' RACE reads. The sample has fewer than 650,000 distinct CDR3 sequences; 12% are singletons. Sequenced sample: blood, either unsorted or a sorted T cell fraction (not recorded which). Every receptor here comes from a male donor with ankylosing spondylitis.

The chain is built from TRBV28 and TRBJ1-5, with D possibly matching TRBD1 (6 bases). The CDR3 loop spans 15 amino acids. Germline V gene sequence: CDR1 MDHEN, CDR2 SYDVKM. The V gene lost 5 bases and the J gene lost 7 bases, with 18 bases spanning the gap. CDR3 amino acids: CASSPRDTLGQPQHF. As DNA, the CDR3 is TGTGCCAGCAGTCCCCGGGACACCCTGGGGCAGCCCCAGCATTTT.

This clonotype was seen a handful of times. In DNA, the CDR3 is TGTGCCAGCAGCCAACAGGACAGCAGAGGAAGCACTGAAGCTTTCTTT. Its translation is CASSQQDSRGSTEAFF. The V gene is TRBV4-2, the J gene TRBJ1-1; D is possibly TRBD1 (6 bases). The length of the CDR3 is 16 residues. Deletions cut 2 bases from V and 4 bases from J, with 17 bases between. Germline V CDR1 and CDR2: LGHNA, YNFKEQ.

This clonotype has just a few counts. CDR3 sequence (DNA): TGCGCCAGCAGCCAAGCGGCCAGAGATAATTCACCCCTCCACTTT. The encoded protein is CASSQAARDNSPLHF. The chain links TRBV4-1 to TRBJ1-6; the D is unclear. The germline V and J ends were trimmed by 1 base and 5 bases, with 9 bases remaining between them. This CDR3 spans 15 amino acids. Per germline, CDR1 MGHRA and CDR2 YSYEKL.

Only one count was recorded for this clonotype. Its ends do not fully match the called genes, so a read error is possible. This chain links TRBV27 with TRBJ2-2; 9 nucleotides agree with TRBD1. The V gene's germline CDR1 is MNHEY and CDR2 SMNVEV (reference sequence). This CDR3 has 15 amino acids. The CDR3 sequence: CTSSPWTGVTGELFF. DNA for the CDR3: TGTACCAGCAGTCCATGGACAGGGGTCACCGGGGAGCTGTTTTTT.

The chain carries TRBV6-2 or TRBV6-3 and TRBJ1-1, with 10 bases that match TRBD1. Germline V gene lookup returns CDR1 MNHEY and CDR2 SVGEGT. With V trimmed by 5 bases and J by 10 bases, 10 bases remained unmatched. The CDR3 spans 14 residues. In DNA, the CDR3 is TGTGCCAGCAGTCCCGGACAGGGGGTTTTTACAGCTTTCTTT. It encodes CASSPGQGVFTAFF.

The V call is TRBV18, the J call TRBJ2-1; D is tentatively TRBD1 or TRBD2 (6 bases each). The CDR3 consists of 15 residues. V lost 5 bases to trimming and J lost 2 bases, with 13 bases between them. Looked up from germline, CDR1 is KGHSH and CDR2 is LQKENI. CDR3 in DNA: TGTGCCAGCTCAGCCCGGGGGCACACCTACAATGAGCAGTTCTTC. The encoded protein is CASSARGHTYNEQFF. Using reference TRBV18 and TRBJ2-1 for the parts outside the CDR3, the full variable domain is NAGVMQNPRHLVRRRGQEARLRCSPMKGHSHVYWYRQLPEEGLKFMVYLQKENIIDESGMPKERFSAEFPKEGPSILRIQQVVRGDSAAYFCASSARGHTYNEQFFGPGTRLTVL.

This clonotype was detected only a few times. The V and J genes are TRBV20-1 and TRBJ2-5; tentative D call: TRBD2 (6 bases). CDR3 length equals 16 residues. Between the trimmed V and J ends, which lost 3 bases and 2 bases, there was a span of 19 bases. Germline V gene sequence: CDR1 DFQATT, CDR2 SNEGSKA (reference sequence). Here the CDR3 DNA reads TGCAGTGCTAGCCCCCCAGCGGGTCCGAAACAAGAGACCCAGTACTTC. Protein product: CSASPPAGPKQETQYF.

The chain combines TRBV5-6 with TRBJ1-1, with D hard to call. The V gene's germline CDR1 is SGHDT and CDR2 YYEEEE. V was cut by 1 base and J by 4 bases, with 8 bases left in between. The CDR3 contains 13 residues. Written as DNA, the CDR3 is TGTGCCAGCAGCTTGAGGCGCGTCACTGAAGCTTTCTTT. Protein sequence: CASSLRRVTEAFF.

Remarks on this clonotype: A much larger clone is a single base away; this may be a read error. Without the conserved terminal phenylalanine or tryptophan, this CDR3 likely stems from a read error. This sequence joins TRBV29-1 and TRBJ2-1; 10 bases line up with TRBD2. J gave up 1 base and V 8 bases, and 8 bases lay outside the gene matches. The germline gives CDR1 SQVTM, CDR2 ANQGSEA. The CDR3 spans 15 residues. CDR3 in amino acids: CSLLPSGRSYNEQFS. The CDR3 region has the DNA TGCAGCCTCCTACCTAGCGGGAGATCCTACAATGAGCAGTTCTCC.

V is TRBV7-2 and J is TRBJ2-7; 14 nucleotides align to TRBD2. Germline values: CDR1 SGHTA, CDR2 FQGNSA. After removal of 2 bases from V and 1 base from J, the junction contained 7 bases not matched to a gene. There are 18 residues in the CDR3. The CDR3 sequence is CASSLKGTSGRRSYEQYF. Here the CDR3 DNA reads TGTGCCAGCAGCTTAAAAGGGACTAGCGGGAGAAGGTCCTACGAGCAGTACTTC.

This clonotype was seen only a few times. This rearrangement joins TRBV20-1 to TRBJ1-6; TRBD1 is a possible D gene (5 bases). The CDR3 contains 13 residues. Germline lookup yields CDR1 DFQATT and CDR2 SNEGSKA (reference sequence). The CDR3 nucleotides are TGCACAACCGGGGCAGGTGATAATTCACCCCTCCACTTT. Its protein product is CTTGAGDNSPLHF.

This clonotype was counted between two and nine times. The V and J genes are TRBV20-1 and TRBJ1-5; D remains ambiguous. The CDR3 length is 15 residues. V was pared by 0 bases and J by 0 bases, with 9 bases between. Germline CDR1 reads DFQATT; CDR2 reads SNEGSKA (reference sequence). CDR3: CSAREGSGSNQPQHF. The CDR3 nucleotides read TGCAGTGCTAGAGAGGGCAGCGGTAGCAATCAGCCCCAGCATTTT.

In its sample, this clonotype was seen many times. V usage is TRBV5-1 and J usage is TRBJ2-7, with a possible D match to TRBD1 (5 bases). Germline loops: CDR1 SGHRS, CDR2 YFSETQ. This CDR3 is 15 amino acids long. Trimming removed 4 bases from V and 3 bases from J, with 17 bases in between. The CDR3 loop is CASSLQGPTDYEQYV. The CDR3, as DNA: TGCGCCAGCAGCCTGCAGGGCCCTACCGACTACGAGCAGTACGTC.

This clonotype occurred a few times. The V and J genes are TRBV29-1 and TRBJ1-2; 7 bases are a match to TRBD1. Germline trimming cut 7 bases from V and 6 bases from J; bases unmatched to any gene: 8. The CDR3 length is 12 residues. Per the germline V gene, CDR1 is SQVTM and CDR2 is ANQGSEA. In DNA form, the CDR3 reads TGCAGCGCCTCCGGGACAGTAGATGGCTACACCTTC. This sequence encodes CSASGTVDGYTF.

This chain uses TRBV7-7 with TRBJ2-2, with D possibly being TRBD2 (5 bases). V was cut by 5 bases and J by 0 bases, with 10 bases left in between. CDR1 and CDR2 (germline): SSHAT, FNYEAQ (reference sequence). The CDR3 totals 15 residues. This CDR3 is CASSPGFANTGELFF. The CDR3 DNA reads TGTGCCAGCAGCCCGGGATTCGCGAACACCGGGGAGCTGTTTTTT.

This clonotype showed up many times. The chain carries TRBV12-3 or TRBV12-4 and TRBJ2-1, with 7 bases lining up with TRBD2. Trimming at V came to 6 bases and at J to 0 bases, leaving 5 bases not matched to a gene. CDR3 size: 15 residues. The CDR3 loop is CASSPSGHSYNEQFF. The CDR3 bases are TGTGCCAGCAGCCCTAGCGGACACTCCTACAATGAGCAGTTCTTC.

There are many counts of this clonotype. The V and J genes are TRBV12-3 or TRBV12-4 and TRBJ2-5; 13 bases are shared with TRBD2. The CDR3 totals 17 residues. J was trimmed by 0 bases and V by 5 bases; bases with no gene match: 6. The CDR3 nucleotides are TGTGCCAGCAGTCCCAGGACTAGCGGGAGTTACCAAGAGACCCAGTACTTC. Amino acid sequence: CASSPRTSGSYQETQYF.

In its sample, this clonotype was seen a few times. V gene TRBV12-3 or TRBV12-4 combines with J gene TRBJ1-1; D ambiguous. The CDR3 spans 16 residues. V lost 7 bases to trimming and J lost 5 bases, with 23 bases between them. This CDR3 is CASTLGSHDGATEAFF. CDR3 DNA sequence: TGTGCCAGCACTCTTGGATCACACGACGGAGCGACTGAAGCTTTCTTT.